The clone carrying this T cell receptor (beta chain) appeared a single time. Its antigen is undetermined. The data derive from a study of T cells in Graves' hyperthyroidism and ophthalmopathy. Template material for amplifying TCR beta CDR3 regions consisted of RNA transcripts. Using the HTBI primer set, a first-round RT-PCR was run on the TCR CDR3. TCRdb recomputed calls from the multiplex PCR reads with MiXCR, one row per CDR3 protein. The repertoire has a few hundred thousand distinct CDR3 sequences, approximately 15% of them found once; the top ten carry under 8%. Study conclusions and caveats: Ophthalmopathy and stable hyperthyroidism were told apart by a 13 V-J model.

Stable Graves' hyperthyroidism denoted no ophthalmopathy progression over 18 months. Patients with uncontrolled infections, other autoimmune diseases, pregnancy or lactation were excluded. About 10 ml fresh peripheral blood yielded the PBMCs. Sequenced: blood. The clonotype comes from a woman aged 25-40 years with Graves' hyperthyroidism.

CDR3 in DNA: TGTGCCAGCAGCCCTTACGGACGTGGCTACACCTTC. Amino acids: CASSPYGRGYTF. The J gene is TRBJ1-2, the V gene TRBV6-1; D not certain. Between the trimmed V and J ends, which lost 6 bases and 7 bases, there was a span of 12 bases. Germline lookup yields CDR1 MNHNS and CDR2 SASEGT. The CDR3 length is 12 residues.